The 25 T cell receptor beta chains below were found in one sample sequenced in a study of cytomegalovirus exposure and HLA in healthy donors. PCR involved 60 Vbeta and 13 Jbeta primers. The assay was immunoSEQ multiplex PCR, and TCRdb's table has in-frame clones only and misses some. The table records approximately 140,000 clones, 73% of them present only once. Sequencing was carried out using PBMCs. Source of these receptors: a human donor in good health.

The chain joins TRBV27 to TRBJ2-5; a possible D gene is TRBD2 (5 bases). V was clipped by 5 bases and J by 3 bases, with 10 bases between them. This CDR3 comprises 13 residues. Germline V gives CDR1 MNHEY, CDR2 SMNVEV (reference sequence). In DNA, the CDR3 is TGTGCCAGCAGTAGTGAGGGAGAAGAGACCCAGTACTTC. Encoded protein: CASSSEGEETQYF.

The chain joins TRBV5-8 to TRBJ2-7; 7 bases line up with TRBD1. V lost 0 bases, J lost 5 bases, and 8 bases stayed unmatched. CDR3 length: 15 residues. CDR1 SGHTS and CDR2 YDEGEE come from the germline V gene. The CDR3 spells CASSLARTGWNEQYF. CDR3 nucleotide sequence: TGTGCCAGCAGCTTGGCCCGGACAGGATGGAACGAGCAGTACTTC.

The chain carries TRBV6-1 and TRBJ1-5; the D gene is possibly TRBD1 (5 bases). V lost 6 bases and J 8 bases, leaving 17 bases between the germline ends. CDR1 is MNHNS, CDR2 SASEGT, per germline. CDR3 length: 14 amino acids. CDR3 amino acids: CASSTGGASEPQHF. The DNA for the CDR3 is TGTGCCAGCAGCACAGGCGGGGCTTCGGAGCCCCAGCATTTT.

This CDR3 is CASSLARFYEQYF. For the CDR3, the DNA is TGTGCCAGCAGCTTGGCCAGGTTCTACGAGCAGTACTTC. The chain uses TRBV5-8 and TRBJ2-7; D is uncertain. CDR3 length: 13 residues. Germline assignment: CDR1 SGHTS and CDR2 YDEGEE. Trimming removed 0 bases at V and 3 bases at J, with 7 bases between.

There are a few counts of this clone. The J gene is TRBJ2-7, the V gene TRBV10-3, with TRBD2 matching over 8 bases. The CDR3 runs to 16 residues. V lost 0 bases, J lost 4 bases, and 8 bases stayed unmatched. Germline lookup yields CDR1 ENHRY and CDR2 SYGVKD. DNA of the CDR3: TGTGCCATCAGTGAGTCTGGGCGGGGGGCAGGGTACGAGCAGTACTTC. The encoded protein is CAISESGRGAGYEQYF.

CDR3 loop: CASTYSPDRGNYGYTF. DNA for the CDR3: TGTGCCAGCACCTATAGCCCAGACAGGGGTAACTATGGCTACACCTTC. V usage is TRBV5-4 and J usage is TRBJ1-2, with TRBD1 matching 8 bases. V lost 6 bases to trimming and J lost 1 base; unmatched junction nucleotides: 11. The CDR3 length is 16 residues. The germline gives CDR1 SGHNT, CDR2 YYREEE (reference sequence).

The CDR3 here is CATPFDTGELFF. The DNA of the CDR3 is TGTGCCACCCCTTTTGACACCGGGGAGCTGTTTTTT. The chain recombines TRBV6-1 with TRBJ2-2; no definite D call. Germline V gives CDR1 MNHNS, CDR2 SASEGT. V lost 10 bases to trimming and J lost 3 bases, with 9 bases between them. This CDR3 spans 12 amino acids.

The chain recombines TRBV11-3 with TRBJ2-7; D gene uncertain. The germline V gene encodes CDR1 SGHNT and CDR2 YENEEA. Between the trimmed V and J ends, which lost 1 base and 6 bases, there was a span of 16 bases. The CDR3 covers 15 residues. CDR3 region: CASSLGGLSTGEQYF. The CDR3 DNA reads TGTGCCAGCAGCTTAGGAGGCCTATCTACGGGCGAGCAGTACTTC.

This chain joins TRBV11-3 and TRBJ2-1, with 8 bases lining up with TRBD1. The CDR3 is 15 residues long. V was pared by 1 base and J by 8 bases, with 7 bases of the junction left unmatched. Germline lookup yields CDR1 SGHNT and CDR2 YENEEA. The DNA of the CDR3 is TGTGCCAGCAGCTTAGCGCAGGGGGCACGGTATGAGCAGTTCTTC. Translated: CASSLAQGARYEQFF.

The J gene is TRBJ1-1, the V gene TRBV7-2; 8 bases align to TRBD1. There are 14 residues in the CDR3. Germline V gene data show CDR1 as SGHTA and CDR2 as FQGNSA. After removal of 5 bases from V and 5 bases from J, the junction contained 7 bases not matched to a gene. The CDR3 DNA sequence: TGTGCCAGCAGCGCTACAGGGGGATTTACTGAAGCTTTCTTT. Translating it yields CASSATGGFTEAFF.

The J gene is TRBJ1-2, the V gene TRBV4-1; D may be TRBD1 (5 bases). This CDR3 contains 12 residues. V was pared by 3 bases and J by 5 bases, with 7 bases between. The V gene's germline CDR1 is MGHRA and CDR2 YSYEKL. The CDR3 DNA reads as TGCGCCAGCAGCCATGACAGTTATGGCTACACCTTC. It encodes CASSHDSYGYTF.

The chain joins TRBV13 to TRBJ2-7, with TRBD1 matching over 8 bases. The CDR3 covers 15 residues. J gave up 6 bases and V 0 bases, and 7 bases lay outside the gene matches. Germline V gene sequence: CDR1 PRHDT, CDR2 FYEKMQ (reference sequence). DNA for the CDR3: TGTGCCAGCAGCTTAGGTTCAGGGGGCTCTGGCGAGCAGTACTTC. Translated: CASSLGSGGSGEQYF.

The chain's CDR3 is CASSLRQPYNEQFF. DNA for the CDR3: TGTGCCAGCAGTTTGCGACAGCCCTACAATGAGCAGTTCTTC. This rearrangement joins TRBV28 to TRBJ2-1; TRBD1 is a possible D gene (5 bases). Germline assignment: CDR1 MDHEN and CDR2 SYDVKM. V dropped 3 bases and J dropped 2 bases, with 8 bases sitting between them. The CDR3 contains 14 residues.

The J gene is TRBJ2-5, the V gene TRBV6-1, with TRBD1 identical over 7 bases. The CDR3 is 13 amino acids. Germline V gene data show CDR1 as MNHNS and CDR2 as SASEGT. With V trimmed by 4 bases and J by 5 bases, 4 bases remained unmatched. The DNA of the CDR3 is TGTGCCAGCAGTGTAACAGGGGTGGAGACCCAGTACTTC. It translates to CASSVTGVETQYF.

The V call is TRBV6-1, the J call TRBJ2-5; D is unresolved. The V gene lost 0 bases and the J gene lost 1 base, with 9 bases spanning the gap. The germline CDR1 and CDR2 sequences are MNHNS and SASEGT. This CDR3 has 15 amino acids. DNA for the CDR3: TGTGCCAGCAGTGAAGCGCTCAGTTTCCAAGAGACCCAGTACTTC. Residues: CASSEALSFQETQYF.

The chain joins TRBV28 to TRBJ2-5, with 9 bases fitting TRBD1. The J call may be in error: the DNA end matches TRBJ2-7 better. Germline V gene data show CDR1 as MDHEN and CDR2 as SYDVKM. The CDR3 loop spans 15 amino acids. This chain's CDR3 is CASSLGGQGTFEQYF. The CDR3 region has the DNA TGTGCCAGCAGTTTAGGGGGACAGGGAACTTTCGAGCAGTACTTC.

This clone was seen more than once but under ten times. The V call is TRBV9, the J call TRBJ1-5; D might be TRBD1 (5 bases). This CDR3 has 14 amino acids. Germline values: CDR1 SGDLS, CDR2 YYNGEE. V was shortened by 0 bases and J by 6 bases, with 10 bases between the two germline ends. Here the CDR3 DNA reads TGTGCCAGCAGCGTAGGCGGGGCAGGTCAGCCCCAGCATTTT. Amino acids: CASSVGGAGQPQHF.

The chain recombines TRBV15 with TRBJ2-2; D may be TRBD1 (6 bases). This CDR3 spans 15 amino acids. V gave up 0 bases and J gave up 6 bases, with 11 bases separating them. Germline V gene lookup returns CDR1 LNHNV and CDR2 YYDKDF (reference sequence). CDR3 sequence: CATSREAGDAGELFF. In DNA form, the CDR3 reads TGTGCCACCAGCAGAGAGGCAGGGGACGCCGGGGAGCTGTTTTTT. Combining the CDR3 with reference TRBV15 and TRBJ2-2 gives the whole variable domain DAMVIQNPRYQVTQFGKPVTLSCSQTLNHNVMYWYQQKSSQAPKLLFHYYDKDFNNEADTPDNFQSRRPNTSFCFLDIRSPGLGDTAMYLCATSREAGDAGELFFGEGSRLTVL.

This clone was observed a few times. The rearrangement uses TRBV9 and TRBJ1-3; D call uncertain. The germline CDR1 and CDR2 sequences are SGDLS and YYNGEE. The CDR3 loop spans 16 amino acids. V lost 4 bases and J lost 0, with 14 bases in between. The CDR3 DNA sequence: TGTGCCAGCAGCCCCCGACTCCCTGGCTCTGGAAACACCATATATTTT. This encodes CASSPRLPGSGNTIYF.

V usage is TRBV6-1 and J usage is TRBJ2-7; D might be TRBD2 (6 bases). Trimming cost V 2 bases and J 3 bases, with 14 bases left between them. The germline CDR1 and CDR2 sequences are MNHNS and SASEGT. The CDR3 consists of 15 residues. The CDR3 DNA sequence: TGTGCCAGCAGTGAACTGGGAGGACCCAACTACGAGCAGTACTTC. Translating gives CASSELGGPNYEQYF.

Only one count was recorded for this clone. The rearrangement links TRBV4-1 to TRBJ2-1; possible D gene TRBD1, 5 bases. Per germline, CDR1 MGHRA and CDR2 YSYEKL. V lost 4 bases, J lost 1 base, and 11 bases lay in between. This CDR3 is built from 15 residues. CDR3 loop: CASSLRVGSYNEQFF. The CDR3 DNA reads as TGCGCCAGCAGCCTCAGGGTAGGGTCCTACAATGAGCAGTTCTTC.

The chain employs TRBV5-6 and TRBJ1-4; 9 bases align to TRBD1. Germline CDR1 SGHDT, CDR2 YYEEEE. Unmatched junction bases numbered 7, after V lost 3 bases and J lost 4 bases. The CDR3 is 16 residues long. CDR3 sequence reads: CASSSGQGPYNEKLFF. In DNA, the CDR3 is TGTGCCAGCAGCTCCGGACAGGGGCCTTATAATGAAAAACTGTTTTTT.

The CDR3 loop is CASSPQGSGRMETQYF. The CDR3 coding sequence is TGTGCCAGCAGCCCCCAGGGTAGCGGGAGGATGGAGACCCAGTACTTC. The chain links TRBV5-4 to TRBJ2-5, with 10 positions matching TRBD2. J was trimmed by 5 bases and V by 4 bases; bases with no gene match: 11. This CDR3 contains 16 residues. Germline V CDR1 and CDR2: SGHNT, YYREEE (reference sequence).

In DNA, the CDR3 is TGTGCCTCCCGGAATCCCGGGACAACCAACACTGAAGCTTTCTTT. Amino acid sequence: CASRNPGTTNTEAFF. J is TRBJ1-1 and V is TRBV19; possible D gene TRBD1, 6 bases. The germline V and J ends were trimmed by 11 bases and 2 bases, with 21 bases remaining between them. Germline V CDR1 and CDR2: LNHDA, SQIVND (reference sequence). The CDR3 spans 15 residues.

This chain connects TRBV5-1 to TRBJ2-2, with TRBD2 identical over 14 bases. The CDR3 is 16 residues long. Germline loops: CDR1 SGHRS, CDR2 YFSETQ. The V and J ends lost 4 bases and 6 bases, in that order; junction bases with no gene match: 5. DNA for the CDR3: TGCGCCAGCAGCCCGGGGACTAGCGGGAGACCCGGGGAGCTGTTTTTT. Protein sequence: CASSPGTSGRPGELFF.